Listed below are T cell receptor beta chains from one sample, sequenced in a study of identifying expanded T cells in peripheral blood. Sequencing was performed with immunoSEQ multiplex PCR; in TCRdb, only in-frame clones are kept and a portion is missing. The sample gives some 95,000 clones, approximately 88% of which show up once; around 5.9% is in the top ten. Sequenced: blood. All receptors come from a person between 18 and 75 years old in good health. The conserved cysteine and the conserved F or W are not part of the CDR3 here.

v_call	j_call	cdr3_aa
TRBV18	TRBJ2-7	ASSPPRDRTDTYEQY
TRBV9	TRBJ2-1	ASSVAQSQLGEQF
TRBV13	TRBJ1-2	ASSLEGRSGYT
TRBV14	TRBJ2-5	ASSQGARSETQY
TRBV19	TRBJ1-3	ASSRRQGGTSGNTIY
TRBV7-9	TRBJ2-6	ASSLVNYSVGANVLT
TRBV13	TRBJ2-3	ASRGTEVGDTQY
TRBV6-6	TRBJ2-3	ASSYLRQGPTDTQY
TRBV12-5	TRBJ1-1	ASGLVAAGENTEAF
TRBV7-2	TRBJ2-5	ARTSGRGQETQY
TRBV19	TRBJ1-4	ASSDRAGEKLF
TRBV5-4	TRBJ2-1	ASSPGTSYNEQF
TRBV21-1	TRBJ2-7	ASSKGSRGYEQY
TRBV29-1	TRBJ2-7	SVEGTGGGEQY
TRBV19	TRBJ1-3	ASSIESSGNTIY
TRBV10-3	TRBJ1-1	AIKGGMSTGRNTEAF
TRBV9	TRBJ1-5	ASSGGQEPYQPQH
TRBV7-9	TRBJ1-2	ASSSLQGGINYGYT
TRBV4-2	TRBJ1-5	ASSQTGADSNQPQH
TRBV2	TRBJ2-5	ASNVMTSVQTQY
TRBV12-5	TRBJ1-2	ASGLEGVQGLANYGYT
TRBV12-5	TRBJ1-1	ASGLGTGGTEAF